What follows is one T cell receptor (beta chain) and its context. Its antigen is unknown. This sample stems from a study of long-term antiretroviral therapy in people with HIV. Overall study findings and caveats: Clones that had undergone expansion before ART dominated the repertoire at all time points. Controls exceeded HIV repertoires in CDR3 length range.

The V gene lost 0 bases and the J gene lost 0 bases, with 5 bases spanning the gap. CDR3 length: 14 amino acids. In germline, CDR1 is LGHNA, CDR2 YSLEER. It was version v3.0 of the immunoSEQ assay that was run at survey level. Method: immunoSEQ multiplex PCR; TCRdb's copy keeps in-frame clones and lacks some. The table includes 20,000 to 25,000 clones, about four fifths detected once. The V call is TRBV4-3, the J call TRBJ1-2, with D unclear. This receptor was identified in a man between 50 and 59 years old with HIV. The material sequenced was unsorted PBMCs, taken 0.3 years after starting antiretroviral therapy. The CDR3 loop is CASSQDLSNYGYTF. In nucleotides, the CDR3 is TGCGCCAGCAGCCAAGATCTCTCTAACTATGGCTACACCTTC.